These T cell receptor beta chains were read from a single sample in a study of shared clonotypes between healthy human individuals. Sequencing used immunoSEQ multiplex PCR; TCRdb keeps in-frame clones, though not all of them. Altogether 450,000 to 600,000 clones are present, 70% to 85% being singletons, with the ten largest covering over 9.5%. The material sequenced was PBMCs. These TCRs come from a woman aged 40 to 50 in good health. Some clones in this sample may be carry-over from other donors' samples. Each CDR3 is given with its conserved first and last residue. A D gene is named only where the DNA matches it firmly. Clone sizes are given selectively: once, few, many, or a class where the clone is expanded.

TGTGCCAGCAGTTTTATTGACTATGGCTACACCTTC CASSFIDYGYTF NA TRBV28 NA TRBJ1-2
TGTGCCAGCTCCTGGGCCAATCAGCCCCAGCATTTT CASSWANQPQHF NA TRBV5-8 NA TRBJ1-5
TGCAGTGCTGCGGTGGAGTACGAGCAGTACTTC CSAAVEYEQYF NA TRBV20-1 NA TRBJ2-7
TGTGCCAGCAGTTCGGGTGGGCAGAACTGGTACAATGAGCAGTTCTTC CASSSGGQNWYNEQFF NA TRBV28 once TRBJ2-1
TGCGCCAGCAGCCAAGTTGTAGGGGACCAAGAGACCCAGTACTTC CASSQVVGDQETQYF NA TRBV4-1 NA TRBJ2-5
TGTGCCAGCAGCTTAGGACTGCACAATGAGCAGTTCTTC CASSLGLHNEQFF NA TRBV7-7 NA TRBJ2-1
TGTGCCCGGAGTCAGGGCCCGAATGAAAAACTGTTTTTT CARSQGPNEKLFF NA TRBV30 NA TRBJ1-4
TGTGCCAGCAGCACCTCCAAGTACACTGAAGCTTTCTTT CASSTSKYTEAFF NA TRBV7-2 NA TRBJ1-1
TGTGCCAGCAGCCCACCCTCGACAGGGACCGGGGCCCAGTACTTC CASSPPSTGTGAQYF TRBD1 TRBV5-5 NA TRBJ2-5
TGTGCCACCAGCAGGAGGGGGGGGGCGCAGGGCTACACCTTC CATSRRGGAQGYTF NA TRBV15 NA TRBJ1-2